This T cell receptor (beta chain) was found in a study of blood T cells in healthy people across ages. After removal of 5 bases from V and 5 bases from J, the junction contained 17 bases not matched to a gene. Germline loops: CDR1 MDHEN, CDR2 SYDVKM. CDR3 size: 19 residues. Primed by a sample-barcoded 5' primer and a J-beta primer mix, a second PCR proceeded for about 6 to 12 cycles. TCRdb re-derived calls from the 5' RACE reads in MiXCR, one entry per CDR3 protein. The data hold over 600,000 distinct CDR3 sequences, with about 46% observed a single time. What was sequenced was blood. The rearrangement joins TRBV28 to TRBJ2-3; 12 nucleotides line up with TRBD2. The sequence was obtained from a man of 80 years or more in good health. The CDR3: CASSTQGSSGRAVRDTQYF. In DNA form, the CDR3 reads TGTGCCAGCAGTACTCAGGGTTCTAGCGGGAGGGCAGTTAGAGATACGCAGTATTTT.